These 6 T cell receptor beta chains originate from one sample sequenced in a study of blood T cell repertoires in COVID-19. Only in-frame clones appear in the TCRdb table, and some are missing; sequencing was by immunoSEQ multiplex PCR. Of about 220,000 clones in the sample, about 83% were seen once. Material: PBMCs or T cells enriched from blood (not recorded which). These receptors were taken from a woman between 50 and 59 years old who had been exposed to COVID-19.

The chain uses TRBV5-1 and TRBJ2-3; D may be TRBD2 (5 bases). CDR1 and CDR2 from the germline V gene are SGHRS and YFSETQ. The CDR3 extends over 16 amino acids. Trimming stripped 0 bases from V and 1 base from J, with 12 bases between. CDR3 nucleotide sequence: TGCGCCAGCAGCTTGGCCGCGGGTGCGGGCACAGATACGCAGTATTTT. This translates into CASSLAAGAGTDTQYF.

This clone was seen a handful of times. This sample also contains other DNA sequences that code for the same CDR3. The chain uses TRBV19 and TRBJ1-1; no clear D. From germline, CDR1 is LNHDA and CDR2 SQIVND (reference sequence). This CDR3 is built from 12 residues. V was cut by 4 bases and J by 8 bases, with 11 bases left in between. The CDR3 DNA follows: TGTGCCAGTAGTAATTGGGCGACAGAAGCTTTCTTT. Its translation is CASSNWATEAFF. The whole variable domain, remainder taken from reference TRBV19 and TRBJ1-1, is DGGITQSPKYLFRKEGQNVTLSCEQNLNHDAMYWYRQDPGQGLRLIYYSQIVNDFQKGDIAEGYSVSREKKESFPLTVTSAQKNPTAFYLCASSNWATEAFFGQGTRLTVV.

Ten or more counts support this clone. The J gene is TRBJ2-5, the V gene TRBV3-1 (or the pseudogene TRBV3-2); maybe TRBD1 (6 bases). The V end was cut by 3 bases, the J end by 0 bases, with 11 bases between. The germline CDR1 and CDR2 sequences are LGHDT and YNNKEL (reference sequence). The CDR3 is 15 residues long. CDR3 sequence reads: CASSHRGHYQETQYF. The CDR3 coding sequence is TGTGCCAGCAGCCATCGGGGACACTACCAAGAGACCCAGTACTTC.

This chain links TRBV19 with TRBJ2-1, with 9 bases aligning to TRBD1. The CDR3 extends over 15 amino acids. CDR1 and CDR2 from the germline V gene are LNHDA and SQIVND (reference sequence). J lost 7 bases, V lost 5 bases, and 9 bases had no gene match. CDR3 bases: TGTGCCAGTAGTTCCCCTGGGGACAGGGCAAATGAGCAGTTCTTC. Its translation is CASSSPGDRANEQFF.

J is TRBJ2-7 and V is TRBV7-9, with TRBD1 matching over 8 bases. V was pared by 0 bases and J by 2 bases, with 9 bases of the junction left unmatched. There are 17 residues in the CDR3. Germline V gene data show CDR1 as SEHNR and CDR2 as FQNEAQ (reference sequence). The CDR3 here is CASSLAGAGTGAYEQYF. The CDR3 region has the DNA TGTGCCAGCAGCTTAGCGGGGGCGGGGACAGGAGCCTACGAGCAGTACTTC.

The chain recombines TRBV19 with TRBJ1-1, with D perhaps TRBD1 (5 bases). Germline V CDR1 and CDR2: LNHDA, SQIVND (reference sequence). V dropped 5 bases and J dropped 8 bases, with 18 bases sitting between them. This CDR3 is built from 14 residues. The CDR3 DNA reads TGTGCCAGTAGTCCCCTCGTCAGCAACAGGGAAGCTTTCTTT. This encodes CASSPLVSNREAFF.